These 5 T cell receptor beta chains share one sample of origin, sequenced in a study of T cells after posttransplantation cyclophosphamide. Libraries were prepared by immunoSEQ multiplex PCR; TCRdb keeps only in-frame clonotypes and omits some of them. The table records approximately 40,000 clones without singletons, the ten largest covering roughly 2.3%. Sequencing used PBMCs. These receptors were collected from a man aged 35-49 years in good health, CMV-negative, and a related stem cell transplant donor.

This clone was found many times. This chain joins TRBV7-3 and TRBJ2-3; TRBD2 matches 12 bases. The CDR3 sequence is 15 residues long. Per germline, CDR1 SGHTA and CDR2 FQGTGA. Losses at the gene ends were 3 bases for V and 4 bases for J; bases not matched to a gene: 2. The CDR3 coding sequence is TGTGCCAGCAGCTTGACTAGCGGGAGTTCAGATACGCAGTATTTT. Its protein is CASSLTSGSSDTQYF. The entire variable domain, with the rest obtained from reference TRBV7-3 and TRBJ2-3, is as follows: GAGVSQTPSNKVTEKGKYVELRCDPISGHTALYWYRQSLGQGPEFLIYFQGTGAADDSGLPNDRFFAVRPEGSVSTLKIQRTERGDSAVYLCASSLTSGSSDTQYFGPGTRLTVL.

This clone was seen repeatedly, ten times or more. The chain has TRBV2 and TRBJ2-3; D possibly corresponds to TRBD2 (5 bases). Trimming took off 7 bases at V and 4 bases at J, with 12 bases between the two ends. The CDR3 consists of 13 residues. Per germline, CDR1 SNHLY and CDR2 FYNNEI. CDR3 amino acids: CASTLLAADTQYF. The CDR3 region has the DNA TGTGCCAGCACCCTCCTAGCTGCAGATACGCAGTATTTT.

Many counts were recorded for this clone. The CDR3 sequence is CASSLDVAGASTDTQYF. CDR3 nucleotides: TGCGCCAGCAGCTTGGACGTCGCGGGGGCTAGCACAGATACGCAGTATTTT. The V gene is TRBV5-1, the J gene TRBJ2-3; possible D gene TRBD2, 7 bases. This CDR3 has 17 residues. V dropped 0 bases and J dropped 0 bases, with 14 bases sitting between them. CDR1 and CDR2 from the germline V gene are SGHRS and YFSETQ.

The genes are TRBV27 and TRBJ1-2; no reliable D call. Trimming pared 0 bases from V and 8 bases from J, leaving 13 bases between. The CDR3 covers 14 residues. Germline V CDR1 and CDR2: MNHEY, SMNVEV (reference sequence). This chain's CDR3 is CASSLSGSGKGYTF. The CDR3 DNA follows: TGTGCCAGCAGTTTATCTGGCAGTGGCAAAGGCTACACCTTC.

This clone has at least ten counts. The chain has TRBV7-9 and TRBJ2-5; 7 bases agree with TRBD1. Losses at the gene ends were 5 bases for V and 2 bases for J; bases not matched to a gene: 5. CDR1 and CDR2 (germline): SEHNR, FQNEAQ (reference sequence). There are 14 residues in the CDR3. CDR3 coding DNA: TGTGCCAGCAGCCGGGGACAGATTCAAGAGACCCAGTACTTC. It specifies CASSRGQIQETQYF. The complete variable domain, with remaining parts taken from reference TRBV7-9 and TRBJ2-5, reads DTGVSQNPRHKITKRGQNVTFRCDPISEHNRLYWYRQTLGQGPEFLTYFQNEAQLEKSRLLSDRFSAERPKGSFSTLEIQRTEQGDSAMYLCASSRGQIQETQYFGPGTRLLVL.